This record looks at one TCR beta chain sequence and its context. TCRdb's table, derived via immunoSEQ multiplex PCR, lists solely in-frame clones and lacks some. The table shows roughly 50,000 clones, with roughly 92% occurring only once. The source of the sample is a study of T cell changes during pregnancy in multiple sclerosis. CDR1 is LGHNA and CDR2 is YNFKEQ in the germline V gene. The J segment lost 0 bases and the V segment lost 7 bases, leaving 8 bases of the junction unmatched. CDR3 length: 15 residues. The chain recombines TRBV4-2 with TRBJ2-5; 7 positions agree with TRBD2. The clonotype was recovered from a female donor with multiple sclerosis, enrolled in a pregnancy study. The sample here was CD4+ T cells from peripheral blood mononuclear cells, taken in the third trimester of pregnancy. CDR3 sequence reads: CASTRGEGDQETQYF. Here the CDR3 DNA reads TGTGCCAGCACCCGGGGGGAGGGAGACCAAGAGACCCAGTACTTC.